Presented here are 26 T cell receptor beta chains from one specimen sequenced in a study of tumor and adjacent non-tumor tissue in lung cancer listed by TCRdb under 2018. RNA was isolated from bulk unsorted tissue, and RNA quality was assessed with a NanoDrop ND-1000 and an Agilent 2100. The normal lung samples consisted of distant non-tumor tissue collected more than 3 cm from the tumor edge. Library construction relied on multiplex PCR. Sequencing was carried out with an Illumina HiSeq 2500. TCRbeta libraries were constructed through three rounds of nested PCR with primers (Table S4) according to protocols modified from ARM-PCR. Using fastp trimming at Q25 and MiXCR clonotype assembly, TCRdb reanalyzed the public sequencing data and kept in-frame beta chains. Rows are combined by CDR3 protein, so each entry shows the most common genes and DNA. This sample gives 60,000 to 65,000 distinct CDR3 sequences in total; about 63% of them show up just once. The ten largest clones capture less than 35% of the sample.

The sequencing input was distant non-tumor lung tissue. These TCRs come from a man between 65 and 85 years old with non-small cell lung cancer.

By share, this clonotype ranks as medium-sized (0.01 to 0.1%). The CDR3: CASSFAGTGGPYNEQFF. CDR3 DNA sequence: TGTGCCAGCAGCTTTGCCGGGACAGGGGGCCCTTACAATGAGCAGTTCTTC. The rearrangement uses TRBV11-2 and TRBJ2-1; 12 positions match TRBD1. The CDR3 totals 17 residues. CDR1 and CDR2 (germline): SGHAT, FQNNGV. J gave up 4 bases and V 3 bases, and 7 bases lay outside the gene matches.

A note on this clonotype: A much larger clone differs by one base, so this may be a read error. J is TRBJ1-3 and V is TRBV10-3; D not certain. CDR3 size: 15 residues. Germline CDR1 and CDR2: ENHRY and SYGVKD. The CDR3 bases are TGTGCCATCTCCGGCGGGAGCGGCTCTGGAAACGCCATATATTTT. Translation gives CAISGGSGSGNAIYF.

This clonotype was detected a few times. The chain recombines TRBV15 with TRBJ2-7; 10 positions match TRBD2. Germline CDR1 is LNHNV and CDR2 is YYDKDF (reference sequence). V lost 4 bases and J lost 0; bases outside the gene matches: 6. This CDR3 contains 16 residues. In nucleotides, the CDR3 is TGTGCCACCAGCACCCTAGCGGGGGTGAACTCCTACGAGCAGTACTTC. It yields the protein CATSTLAGVNSYEQYF.

For this clonotype: This may stem from a read error, because a much larger clone lies one nucleotide away. The gene calls are TRBV7-9 and TRBJ1-3; TRBD1 might be the D (5 bases). V was shortened by 1 base and J by 8 bases, with 12 bases between the two germline ends. This CDR3 is built from 14 residues. Germline V gene lookup returns CDR1 SEHNR and CDR2 FQNEAQ (reference sequence). Here the CDR3 reads CASSLDSGIDTIYF. The CDR3 DNA reads as TGTGCCAGCAGCTTAGACTCAGGGATCGACACCATATATTTT.

V gene TRBV28 combines with J gene TRBJ2-7; D ambiguous. V lost 8 bases and J 7 bases, leaving 12 bases between the germline ends. Germline assignment: CDR1 MDHEN and CDR2 SYDVKM. This CDR3 comprises 11 residues. The CDR3 DNA sequence: TGTGCCAGCGTTTATTTGGCTGAGCAGTACTTC. Translating it yields CASVYLAEQYF. The full variable domain, with the rest looked up from reference TRBV28 and TRBJ2-7, is DVKVTQSSRYLVKRTGEKVFLECVQDMDHENMFWYRQDPGLGLRLIYFSYDVKMKEKGDIPEGYSVSREKKERFSLILESASTNQTSMYLCASVYLAEQYFGPGTRLTVT.

V and J are TRBV11-2 and TRBJ2-3; TRBD1 is a possible D gene (5 bases). CDR3 length: 15 amino acids. V gave up 4 bases and J gave up 4 bases, with 15 bases separating them. Germline CDR1 SGHAT, CDR2 FQNNGV. The CDR3 DNA reads TGTGCCAGCAGCTGGGGCGCCCTCGGTGCAGATACGCAGTATTTT. It specifies CASSWGALGADTQYF.

This clonotype was counted only a few times. The CDR3 does not end in the conserved phenylalanine or tryptophan, so this is likely a read error. The chain couples TRBV29-1 to TRBJ1-2; 7 bases line up with TRBD1. V lost 5 bases to trimming and J lost 9 bases; unmatched junction nucleotides: 12. Germline values: CDR1 SQVTM, CDR2 ANQGSEA. This CDR3 comprises 13 residues. This CDR3 reads CSVFLQGIGSYTL. The CDR3 bases are TGCAGCGTTTTTTTACAGGGGATTGGAAGCTACACCCTC.

On this clonotype: An end of the junction differs from the germline gene, which may be a read error. This chain connects TRBV4-1 to TRBJ2-7; no clear D. The CDR3 sequence is 13 residues long. Germline V gives CDR1 MGHRA, CDR2 YSYEKL. CDR3 sequence: CASNQVIGYEQYF. As DNA, the CDR3 is TGCGCCAGCAACCAAGTGATAGGCTACGAGCAGTACTTC.

The chain recombines TRBV10-3 with TRBJ2-7, with 8 bases fitting TRBD1. Trimming at V came to 10 bases and at J to 11 bases, leaving 13 bases not matched to a gene. Germline loops: CDR1 ENHRY, CDR2 SYGVKD. The CDR3 is made up of 12 amino acids. The CDR3 region is CATRIDRGPEYF. For the CDR3, the DNA is TGTGCCACCAGGATCGACAGGGGCCCGGAGTACTTC.

CDR3 coding DNA: TGCGCCAGCAGATTGACGGATAATGAGCAGTTCTTC. Translating it yields CASRLTDNEQFF. The chain combines TRBV5-1 with TRBJ2-1; D is ambiguous. From germline, CDR1 is SGHRS and CDR2 YFSETQ. CDR3 size: 12 residues. Trimming stripped 5 bases from V and 7 bases from J, with 10 bases between.

In this sample, this clonotype turned up a few times. One end of the junction fails to match germline, which may point to a read error. This rearrangement joins TRBV11-2 to TRBJ2-3, with 10 positions matching TRBD2. There are 19 residues in the CDR3. The V gene's germline CDR1 is SGHAT and CDR2 FQNNGV. CDR3 nucleotide sequence: TGTGCCGGCAGCTTAGCGGGGCTAGCGGGGGCCCTCCTCACAGATATGCAGTATTTT. It encodes CAGSLAGLAGALLTDMQYF.

This clonotype was seen at least ten times. The gene calls are TRBV28 and TRBJ2-7, with TRBD2 matching 9 bases. This CDR3 is 10 amino acids long. V was pared by 8 bases and J by 12 bases, with 5 bases of the junction left unmatched. Germline V gene data show CDR1 as MDHEN and CDR2 as SYDVKM. CDR3 nucleotides: TGTGCCAGCGGAGTTAGCGGGAGGTACTTC. Translating gives CASGVSGRYF.

As regards this clonotype: The junction and the germline gene differ at one end; a read error may be behind it. J is TRBJ2-2 and V is TRBV11-2; D unresolved. The CDR3 extends over 15 amino acids. The V gene's germline CDR1 is SGHAT and CDR2 FQNNGV. DNA of the CDR3: TGTACCAGCAGATTAACTAACGGGTTCGCCGGGGAGCTGTTTTTT. It yields the protein CTSRLTNGFAGELFF.

Regarding this clonotype: A much larger clone differs from this one at a single base, so this may be a read error. This chain joins TRBV20-1 and TRBJ1-1, with D perhaps TRBD1 (5 bases). The length of the CDR3 is 16 residues. The germline CDR1 and CDR2 sequences are DFQATT and SNEGSKA (reference sequence). CDR3 residues: CNARVWRGQGNTEAFF. In DNA, the CDR3 is TGCAATGCTAGAGTGTGGAGAGGACAAGGGAACACTGAAGCTTTCTTT.

This clonotype was observed at least ten times. CDR3 DNA sequence: TGTGCCAGCAGCGTCGGACAGGATAGCACAGATACGCAGTATTTT. Translating gives CASSVGQDSTDTQYF. This chain joins TRBV11-1 and TRBJ2-3; 7 nucleotides line up with TRBD1. V was pared by 5 bases and J by 0 bases, with 5 bases of the junction left unmatched. Germline assignment: CDR1 SGHAT and CDR2 FQDESV (reference sequence). The CDR3 loop spans 15 amino acids.

On this clonotype: Germline is not matched at one junction end, which may reflect a read error. The gene calls are TRBV12-3 or TRBV12-4 and TRBJ2-2; possibly TRBD2 for D (7 bases). The CDR3 is 15 amino acids. As DNA, the CDR3 is TGTGCCAGCCGAGACCATAACAGATCCACCGGGGGGCTGTTATTT. Translated, it gives CASRDHNRSTGGLLF.

By frequency in the sample, this clonotype is medium-sized. The rearrangement links TRBV12-3 or TRBV12-4 to TRBJ2-5; D is perhaps TRBD2 (7 bases). The V gene lost 2 bases and the J gene lost 5 bases, with 9 bases spanning the gap. The CDR3 contains 13 residues. The CDR3 region is CASSLRGGETQYF. For the CDR3, the DNA is TGTGCCAGCAGTTTAAGGGGGGGGGAGACCCAGTACTTC.

J is TRBJ2-3 and V is TRBV10-3; 7 bases align to TRBD2. This CDR3 region has 16 residues. V shed 4 bases and J 2 bases; nucleotides not matched to a gene: 9. In germline, CDR1 is ENHRY, CDR2 SYGVKD. The CDR3 loop reads CAISGRPAGTTDTQYF. CDR3 sequence (DNA): TGTGCCATCAGTGGCAGACCAGCGGGAACCACAGATACGCAGTATTTT.

At least ten counts were recorded for this clonotype. The chain employs TRBV12-3 or TRBV12-4 and TRBJ2-7; either TRBD1 or TRBD2 may fit D (5 bases each). The CDR3 extends over 13 amino acids. Trimming took 3 bases from V and 3 from J, leaving 9 bases between them. CDR3 sequence reads: CASSFGTLYEQYF. The DNA for the CDR3 is TGTGCCAGCAGTTTTGGGACCCTCTACGAGCAGTACTTC.

This clonotype was detected only a few times. The V and J genes are TRBV25-1 and TRBJ1-1; D not resolved. CDR3 length: 13 amino acids. V lost 6 bases, J lost 1 base, and 9 bases lay in between. Germline CDR1 MGHDK, CDR2 SYGVNS. CDR3 DNA: TGTGCCAGCAGGAGACAACGGAACACTGAAGCTTTCTTT. It encodes CASRRQRNTEAFF.

This clonotype has only a few counts. The chain employs TRBV28 and TRBJ1-2, with 11 bases identical to TRBD1. The CDR3 contains 17 residues. After removal of 5 bases from V and 4 bases from J, the junction contained 12 bases not matched to a gene. The V gene's germline CDR1 is MDHEN and CDR2 SYDVKM. The CDR3 here is CASSGKQGQGEGYGYTF. In nucleotides, the CDR3 is TGTGCCAGCAGTGGAAAACAGGGACAGGGGGAAGGCTATGGCTACACCTTC.

This clonotype has at least ten counts. The V and J genes are TRBV6-5 and TRBJ2-3; D ambiguous. CDR3 length equals 12 residues. V was trimmed by 8 bases and J by 2 bases, leaving 8 bases between them. Germline loops: CDR1 MNHEY, CDR2 SVGAGI. This CDR3 is CASQGFTDTQYF. CDR3 nucleotides: TGTGCCAGCCAAGGTTTCACAGATACGCAGTATTTT.

In regard to this clonotype: No conserved phenylalanine or tryptophan ends this CDR3, so it is likely a read error. This chain joins TRBV11-2 and TRBJ2-7; D gene ambiguous. CDR3 length equals 14 residues. V was trimmed by 0 bases and J by 5 bases, leaving 11 bases between them. From germline, CDR1 is SGHAT and CDR2 FQNNGV. The CDR3 DNA follows: TGTGCCAGCAGCTTAGAGGTTCGAAGCCACGAGCAGTACTAT. It specifies CASSLEVRSHEQYY.

To note about this clonotype: Because the CDR3 is missing its conserved closing phenylalanine or tryptophan, this is likely a read error. It is unclear where the CDR3 begins or ends on the DNA, so no DNA is shown, and the CDR3 is as TCRdb lists it. This rearrangement joins TRBV11-2 to TRBJ2-7; the table's TRBD1 call for D was not verified on the DNA. The germline gives CDR1 SGHAT, CDR2 FQNNGV. Ends included, the CDR3 has 13 residues. CDR3 region: CASSLEDRLEQHL.

With respect to this clonotype: This may arise from a read error, as a much more abundant clone is one base away. The gene calls are TRBV12-3 or TRBV12-4 and TRBJ2-2; 7 bases align to TRBD2. This CDR3 is 16 amino acids long. Unmatched junction bases numbered 12, after V lost 5 bases and J lost 6 bases. The CDR3 coding sequence is TGTGCCAGCAGTCCCTTGGTGGGGGGGTTATCCGGGGAGCTGTTTTTT. This sequence encodes CASSPLVGGLSGELFF.

Worth noting for this clonotype: The junction shows a germline mismatch at one end, possibly a read error. The J gene is TRBJ2-1, the V gene TRBV29-1; the D is unclear. The CDR3 contains 12 residues. Germline loops: CDR1 SQVTM, CDR2 ANQGSEA. The CDR3 nucleotides read TGCAGCGTTGTCGGCTCCTACGATGAACAGTTCTTC. This gives the protein CSVVGSYDEQFF.